These 5 T cell receptor beta chains originate from one sample sequenced in a study of tumor and adjacent non-tumor tissue in lung cancer. The library came from three nested PCR rounds adapted from ARM-PCR protocols. Using its own MiXCR run on the multiplex PCR reads, TCRdb lists one record per CDR3 protein. The sample gives 120,000 or so distinct CDR3 sequences, roughly 64% of which show up once; around 13% is in the top ten. RNA was extracted from bulk tissue without any cell sorting. Sequencing was carried out using lung tumor tissue. The source of these receptors is a man younger than 45 with non-small cell lung cancer.

To note about this clonotype: This sequence may be a read error, since a much larger clone differs from it by one base. The J gene is TRBJ1-1, the V gene TRBV6-2 or TRBV6-3, with TRBD1 as a possible D gene (5 bases). The CDR3 is 14 amino acids. V was trimmed by 7 bases and J by 1 base, leaving 13 bases between them. Germline lookup yields CDR1 MNHEY and CDR2 SVGEGT. CDR3 residues: CASTPGRSNTEAFF. CDR3 coding DNA: TGTGCCAGCACCCCGGGACGGTCGAACACTGAAGCTTTCTTT.

With regard to this clonotype: A much more abundant neighbour one base away suggests this may be a read error. The gene calls are TRBV6-6 and TRBJ1-1, with D perhaps matching TRBD1 (5 bases). The CDR3 consists of 13 residues. The germline V gene encodes CDR1 MNHNY and CDR2 SVGAGI (reference sequence). The DNA of the CDR3 is TGTGCCAGCAGTTATGGGGGAAACACTGGAGCTTTCTTT. It is translated as CASSYGGNTGAFF.

About this clonotype: This clone may be a read error of a much larger clone one base away. This chain joins TRBV10-2 and TRBJ1-1; D unclear. Per the germline V gene, CDR1 is WSHSY and CDR2 is SAAADI. V shed 5 bases and J shed 6 bases, with 16 bases lying between them. The CDR3 runs to 14 residues. In nucleotides, the CDR3 is TGCGCCAGCAGTAGGGAGAGGGAGGGAGCTGAAGCTTTCTTT. It translates to CASSREREGAEAFF.

This clonotype was seen ten or more times. The chain couples TRBV11-1 to TRBJ2-7, with D possibly matching TRBD2 (6 bases). Trimming took 4 bases from V and 2 from J, leaving 9 bases between them. The germline V gene encodes CDR1 SGHAT and CDR2 FQDESV (reference sequence). The CDR3 is 13 residues long. The CDR3 nucleotides read TGTGCCAGCAGCTCCGGGGGACCCTACGAGCAGTACTTC. Its protein product is CASSSGGPYEQYF. Full variable domain (remainder filled in from reference TRBV11-1 and TRBJ2-7): EAEVAQSPRYKITEKSQAVAFWCDPISGHATLYWYRQILGQGPELLVQFQDESVVDDSQLPKDRFSAERLKGVDSTLKIQPAELGDSAMYLCASSSGGPYEQYFGPGTRLTVT.

In regard to this clonotype: A read error is possible here, since a much larger clone lies one base away. The genes are TRBV12-3 or TRBV12-4 and TRBJ1-3; 8 bases are a match to TRBD1. This CDR3 contains 14 residues. With 8 bases clipped from V and 5 bases from J, the junction kept 8 bases outside the gene matches. In DNA form, the CDR3 reads TGTGCCAGCTACGTTGACAGGGGAAGAAACACCATATATTTT. Its protein is CASYVDRGRNTIYF.